This T cell receptor beta chain was recovered during a study of T cell changes during pregnancy in multiple sclerosis. Data came from immunoSEQ multiplex PCR; TCRdb stores just in-frame clones and leaves some out. The repertoire includes about 30,000 clones, approximately 90% of them detected once, and around 4.9% sits in the top ten. Germline CDR1 is MNHNS and CDR2 is SASEGT. Trimming removed 0 bases at V and 7 bases at J, with 13 bases between. The CDR3 loop spans 15 amino acids. The source was peripheral blood, collected in the first trimester of pregnancy. The V call is TRBV6-1, the J call TRBJ1-5; D unclear. This TCR came from a female donor in good health, enrolled as a control in a pregnancy study. This CDR3 reads CASSEARTTNQPQHF. CDR3 nucleotides: TGTGCCAGCAGTGAAGCGCGGACTACAAACCAGCCCCAGCATTTT.